The text below deals with one T cell receptor (beta chain). The data derive from a study of blood T cell repertoires in COVID-19. About the research overall: Material from acute and convalescent COVID-19 was sourced from the United States, Italy and Spain. The analysed material was cDNA or gDNA that came from T cells, B-cell-depleted T cells, or PBMCs.

TCRdb's copy holds only in-frame clones and misses some; the assay was immunoSEQ multiplex PCR. The table has approximately 260,000 clones, 80% to 90% seen once; the top ten hold approximately 10%. V trimming: 7 bases; J trimming: 5 bases; junction bases outside the gene matches: 6. Germline values: CDR1 LNHDA, CDR2 SQIVND (reference sequence). The CDR3 length is 14 residues. J is TRBJ2-3 and V is TRBV19; TRBD2 aligns across 10 bases. The sample comprised peripheral blood. The TCR comes from a woman in her 70s with acute or convalescent COVID-19. CDR3 coding DNA: TGTGCCAGTACCAGCGGGGGGGCCTTAGATACGCAGTATTTT. This gives the protein CASTSGGALDTQYF.